The 20 T cell receptor beta chains listed next were all sequenced from one sample in a study of CD8 T cells in ankylosing spondylitis. General study findings and limits: For ankylosing spondylitis blood, a TCR beta motif of eight or nine highly homologous variants appeared characteristic.

These receptors' antigens are unknown. Via MiXCR, TCRdb re-called the 5' RACE reads, giving one row per CDR3 protein. The data show more than 400,000 distinct CDR3 sequences, roughly 5% seen once. What was sequenced was blood, either unsorted or a sorted T cell fraction (not recorded which). These receptors originate from a male donor with ankylosing spondylitis.

At least ten counts were recorded for this clonotype. The J gene is TRBJ2-1, the V gene TRBV20-1, with 8 bases aligning to TRBD2. Germline values: CDR1 DFQATT, CDR2 SNEGSKA (reference sequence). The CDR3 has 15 amino acids. With V trimmed by 3 bases and J by 1 base, 5 bases remained unmatched. DNA for the CDR3: TGCAGTGCTAGGGGACTAGGCCTTTCCTACAATGAGCAGTTCTTC. Translated, it gives CSARGLGLSYNEQFF.

This clonotype was detected ten times or more. The chain joins TRBV20-1 to TRBJ2-7, with 10 bases that match TRBD2. V trimming: 6 bases; J trimming: 0 bases; junction bases outside the gene matches: 5. The CDR3 extends over 14 amino acids. Germline CDR1 and CDR2: DFQATT and SNEGSKA (reference sequence). DNA of the CDR3: TGCAGTGCCCTCCGGACTAGCGGCTCCTACGAGCAGTACTTC. Protein product: CSALRTSGSYEQYF.

This clonotype was counted between two and nine times. The chain has TRBV5-1 and TRBJ2-2; D is unresolved. V was shortened by 2 bases and J by 3 bases, with 8 bases between the two germline ends. The germline V gene has CDR1 SGHRS and CDR2 YFSETQ. The CDR3 is 14 amino acids. Written as DNA, the CDR3 is TGCGCCAGCAGCTTCTTGGGATACACCGGGGAGCTGTTTTTT. Amino acids: CASSFLGYTGELFF.

This clonotype was recorded many times. The rearrangement joins TRBV6-1 to TRBJ2-5; 9 bases are a match to TRBD1. Trimming at V came to 8 bases and at J to 2 bases, leaving 6 bases not matched to a gene. Germline CDR1 is MNHNS and CDR2 is SASEGT. The CDR3 is made up of 14 amino acids. The CDR3 bases are TGTGCCAGCGGGACAGGGAGCTTTCAAGAGACCCAGTACTTC. Translating gives CASGTGSFQETQYF.

This clonotype was observed at least ten times. This sequence joins TRBV7-2 and TRBJ2-5; 11 positions match TRBD1. Unmatched junction bases numbered 6, after V lost 5 bases and J lost 4 bases. The V gene's germline CDR1 is SGHTA and CDR2 FQGNSA. The CDR3 runs 15 residues. The CDR3 spells CASSTTGTGGETQYF. For the CDR3, the DNA is TGTGCCAGCAGCACGACCGGGACAGGGGGAGAGACCCAGTACTTC.

There are many counts of this clonotype. V usage is TRBV20-1 and J usage is TRBJ2-3; tentative D call: TRBD1 (5 bases). CDR3 size: 14 residues. Germline loops: CDR1 DFQATT, CDR2 SNEGSKA (reference sequence). Trimming removed 2 bases from V and 2 bases from J, with 11 bases in between. In DNA, the CDR3 is TGCAGTGCTAGACTGGGGCCGGCCACAGATACGCAGTATTTT. Its protein product is CSARLGPATDTQYF.

This clonotype showed up many times. The chain recombines TRBV7-8 with TRBJ1-5; D call uncertain. The CDR3 length is 12 residues. Trimming took off 10 bases at V and 1 base at J, with 8 bases between the two ends. Germline values: CDR1 SGHVS, CDR2 FQNEAQ. CDR3 coding DNA: TGTGCCACCGGACGAAGCAATCAGCCCCAGCATTTT. It codes for CATGRSNQPQHF.

This clonotype has a count of ten or more. The chain carries TRBV5-1 and TRBJ1-5, with a weak D call TRBD1 (5 bases). The germline V gene has CDR1 SGHRS and CDR2 YFSETQ. Trimming shortened V by 4 bases and J by 2 bases, and 10 bases separated the two germline ends. This CDR3 contains 14 residues. The CDR3 sequence: CASSPGTRNQPQHF. In nucleotides, the CDR3 is TGCGCCAGCAGCCCAGGGACCCGCAATCAGCCCCAGCATTTT. Looking up the rest from reference TRBV5-1 and TRBJ1-5 gives the full variable domain: KAGVTQTPRYLIKTRGQQVTLSCSPISGHRSVSWYQQTPGQGLQFLFEYFSETQRNKGNFPGRFSGRQFSNSRSEMNVSTLELGDSALYLCASSPGTRNQPQHFGDGTRLSIL.

This clonotype was observed at least ten times. The J gene is TRBJ2-7, the V gene TRBV12-3 or TRBV12-4; D gene uncertain. This CDR3 contains 13 residues. Deletions cut 1 base from V and 3 bases from J, with 7 bases between. CDR3: CASSLGGRYEQYF. CDR3 nucleotide sequence: TGTGCCAGCAGTTTAGGGGGTCGCTACGAGCAGTACTTC.

In its sample, this clonotype was seen many times. J is TRBJ2-7 and V is TRBV29-1, with 7 bases fitting TRBD2. V trimming: 2 bases; J trimming: 2 bases; junction bases outside the gene matches: 3. Germline V gene data show CDR1 as SQVTM and CDR2 as ANQGSEA. This CDR3 spans 13 amino acids. The CDR3 reads CSVELAAPYEQYF. The CDR3 DNA sequence: TGCAGCGTTGAACTAGCGGCTCCCTACGAGCAGTACTTC.

In its sample, this clonotype was seen many times. This rearrangement joins TRBV29-1 to TRBJ1-1; D not certain. Trimming removed 5 bases from V and 1 base from J, with 26 bases in between. Germline V lookup: CDR1 SQVTM, CDR2 ANQGSEA. This CDR3 has 18 amino acids. CDR3 loop: CSVQLGILPVVKNTEAFF. CDR3 sequence (DNA): TGCAGCGTTCAACTCGGGATTCTGCCGGTGGTAAAGAACACTGAAGCTTTCTTT.

This clonotype was detected only a few times. V is TRBV7-2 and J is TRBJ1-5; D uncertain. The V end was cut by 5 bases, the J end by 7 bases, with 18 bases between. Germline loops: CDR1 SGHTA, CDR2 FQGNSA. This CDR3 region has 15 residues. CDR3 nucleotide sequence: TGTGCCAGCAGCCCCTCGACCGATCCAATGCAGCCCCAGCATTTT. This codes for CASSPSTDPMQPQHF.

This clonotype was recorded at least ten times. The rearrangement joins TRBV12-3 or TRBV12-4 to TRBJ2-7; tentative D call: TRBD2 (6 bases). The CDR3 is 13 residues long. The germline V and J ends were trimmed by 3 bases and 3 bases, with 9 bases remaining between them. This chain's CDR3 is CASSFGTHYEQYF. The CDR3 DNA is TGTGCCAGCAGTTTCGGGACTCACTACGAGCAGTACTTC.

This clonotype was detected many times. The chain carries TRBV12-3 or TRBV12-4 and TRBJ1-5; D is unresolved. This CDR3 is built from 13 residues. V was clipped by 7 bases and J by 4 bases, with 11 bases between them. The CDR3 nucleotides read TGTGCCAGCACGAGGAATCTTAATCAGCCCCAGCATTTT. Translating it yields CASTRNLNQPQHF.

The sample holds many counts of this clonotype. CDR3 loop: CASKIAGFDEQYF. CDR3 coding DNA: TGTGCCAGCAAAATAGCGGGATTCGACGAGCAGTACTTC. The chain links TRBV6-1 to TRBJ2-7; 8 nucleotides line up with TRBD2. The CDR3 totals 13 residues. J lost 5 bases, V lost 7 bases, and 7 bases had no gene match. The germline gives CDR1 MNHNS, CDR2 SASEGT.

This clonotype has just a few counts. The V call is TRBV7-9, the J call TRBJ2-3; 7 bases map to TRBD1. CDR3 length equals 14 residues. CDR1 and CDR2 from the germline V gene are SEHNR and FQNEAQ (reference sequence). Trimming took 3 bases from V and 4 from J; bases not matched to a gene: 4. CDR3 bases: TGTGCCAGCAGCTTGGAGGACAGGTCAGATACGCAGTATTTT. This encodes CASSLEDRSDTQYF.

This clonotype came up many times. The chain joins TRBV4-2 to TRBJ1-2, with D possibly TRBD1 on 6 matching bases. V shed 0 bases and J shed 6 bases, with 17 bases lying between them. Germline CDR1 LGHNA, CDR2 YNFKEQ. The CDR3 consists of 16 residues. CDR3: CASSQDWARGGDGYTF. The CDR3 DNA follows: TGTGCCAGCAGCCAAGATTGGGCCAGGGGAGGAGATGGCTACACCTTC.

The chain is built from TRBV20-1 and TRBJ2-2; D not resolved. The germline V gene encodes CDR1 DFQATT and CDR2 SNEGSKA (reference sequence). Trimming removed 5 bases at V and 1 base at J, with 11 bases between. The CDR3 runs 14 residues. In nucleotides, the CDR3 is TGCAGTGCTCCATCGGGTGGGAACACCGGGGAGCTGTTTTTT. It encodes CSAPSGGNTGELFF.

V usage is TRBV5-1 and J usage is TRBJ2-5; D perhaps matches TRBD1 (6 bases). Trimming cost V 3 bases and J 5 bases, with 14 bases left between them. Germline loops: CDR1 SGHRS, CDR2 YFSETQ. The CDR3 is 14 residues long. CDR3 nucleotides: TGCGCCAGCAGCTCGCAAGCGAGGGGGGAGACCCAGTACTTC. It specifies CASSSQARGETQYF.

The chain uses TRBV12-3 or TRBV12-4 and TRBJ2-7, with TRBD1 as a possible D gene (6 bases). V was pared by 3 bases and J by 4 bases, with 13 bases between. The CDR3 extends over 14 amino acids. Here the CDR3 reads CASSFGQMIYEQYF. CDR3 nucleotide sequence: TGTGCCAGCAGTTTTGGACAGATGATATACGAGCAGTACTTC.